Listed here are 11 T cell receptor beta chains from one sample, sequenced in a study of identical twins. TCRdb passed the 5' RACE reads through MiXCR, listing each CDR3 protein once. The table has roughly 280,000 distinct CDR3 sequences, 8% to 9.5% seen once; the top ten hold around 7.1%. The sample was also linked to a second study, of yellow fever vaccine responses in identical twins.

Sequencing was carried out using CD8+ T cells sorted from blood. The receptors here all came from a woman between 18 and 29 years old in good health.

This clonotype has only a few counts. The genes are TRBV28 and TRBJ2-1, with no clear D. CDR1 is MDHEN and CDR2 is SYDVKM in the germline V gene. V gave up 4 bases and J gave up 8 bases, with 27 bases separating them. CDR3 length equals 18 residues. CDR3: CASSSVVLTREARDEQFF. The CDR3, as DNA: TGTGCCAGCAGTTCGGTCGTCCTGACTCGTGAGGCTCGCGATGAGCAGTTCTTC.

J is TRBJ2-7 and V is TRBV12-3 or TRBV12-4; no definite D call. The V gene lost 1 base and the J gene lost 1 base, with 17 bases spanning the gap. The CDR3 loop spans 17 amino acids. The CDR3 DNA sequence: TGTGCCAGCAGTTTAGGATTGGAGAATCTGATGTCCTACGAGCAGTACTTC. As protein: CASSLGLENLMSYEQYF.

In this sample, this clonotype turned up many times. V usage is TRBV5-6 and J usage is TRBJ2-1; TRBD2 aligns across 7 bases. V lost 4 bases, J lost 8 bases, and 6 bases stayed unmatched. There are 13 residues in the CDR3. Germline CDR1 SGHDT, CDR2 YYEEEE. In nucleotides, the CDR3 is TGTGCCAGCAGCGCCTCGACTAGCCATGAGCAGTTCTTC. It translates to CASSASTSHEQFF.

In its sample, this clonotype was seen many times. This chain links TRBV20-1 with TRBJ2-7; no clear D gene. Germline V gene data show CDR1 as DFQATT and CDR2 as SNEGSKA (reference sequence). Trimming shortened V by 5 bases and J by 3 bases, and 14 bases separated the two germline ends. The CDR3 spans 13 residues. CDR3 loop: CSAVWTGDYEQYF. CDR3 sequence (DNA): TGCAGTGCTGTCTGGACGGGTGACTACGAGCAGTACTTC.

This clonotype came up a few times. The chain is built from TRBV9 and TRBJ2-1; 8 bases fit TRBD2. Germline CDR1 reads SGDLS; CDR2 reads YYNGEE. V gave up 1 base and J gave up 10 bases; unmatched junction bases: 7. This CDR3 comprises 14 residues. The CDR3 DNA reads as TGTGCCAGCAGCGTAAGCGGGAGTATTGGGGAGCAGTTCTTC. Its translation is CASSVSGSIGEQFF.

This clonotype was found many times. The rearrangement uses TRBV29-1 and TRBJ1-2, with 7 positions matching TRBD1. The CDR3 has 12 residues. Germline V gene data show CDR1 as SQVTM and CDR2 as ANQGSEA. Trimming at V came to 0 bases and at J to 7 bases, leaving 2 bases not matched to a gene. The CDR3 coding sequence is TGCAGCGTTGAAGACAGGGGGGTTGGCTACACCTTC. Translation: CSVEDRGVGYTF.

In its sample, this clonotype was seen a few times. The CDR3 nucleotides read TGTGCCAGCAGTGGGACTGGGACTTTAACCCAGTACTTC. Encoded protein: CASSGTGTLTQYF. This chain links TRBV27 with TRBJ2-5; D might be TRBD2 (6 bases). Germline V gives CDR1 MNHEY, CDR2 SMNVEV (reference sequence). The V and J ends lost 5 bases and 8 bases respectively, with 15 bases between them. There are 13 residues in the CDR3.

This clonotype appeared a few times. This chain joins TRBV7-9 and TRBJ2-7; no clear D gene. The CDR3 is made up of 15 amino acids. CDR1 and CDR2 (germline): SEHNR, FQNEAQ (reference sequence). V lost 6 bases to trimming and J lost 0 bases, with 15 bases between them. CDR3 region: CASRNSMVSSYEQYF. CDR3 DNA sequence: TGTGCCAGCAGGAATAGTATGGTAAGCTCCTACGAGCAGTACTTC. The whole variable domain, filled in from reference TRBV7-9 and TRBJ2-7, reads DTGVSQNPRHKITKRGQNVTFRCDPISEHNRLYWYRQTLGQGPEFLTYFQNEAQLEKSRLLSDRFSAERPKGSFSTLEIQRTEQGDSAMYLCASRNSMVSSYEQYFGPGTRLTVT.

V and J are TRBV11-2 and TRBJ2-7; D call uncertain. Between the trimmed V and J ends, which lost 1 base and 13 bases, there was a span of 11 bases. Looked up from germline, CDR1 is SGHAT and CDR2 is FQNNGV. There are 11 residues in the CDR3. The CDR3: CASSLGVGIYF. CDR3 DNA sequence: TGTGCCAGCAGCTTAGGTGTGGGAATCTACTTC.

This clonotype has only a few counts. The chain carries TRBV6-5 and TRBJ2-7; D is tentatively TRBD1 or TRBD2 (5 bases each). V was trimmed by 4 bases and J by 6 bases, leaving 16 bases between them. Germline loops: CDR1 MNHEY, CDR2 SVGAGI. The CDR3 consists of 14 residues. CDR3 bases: TGTGCCAGCAGTTCGCAGGGATTGGGGAGCGAGCAGTACTTC. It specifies CASSSQGLGSEQYF.

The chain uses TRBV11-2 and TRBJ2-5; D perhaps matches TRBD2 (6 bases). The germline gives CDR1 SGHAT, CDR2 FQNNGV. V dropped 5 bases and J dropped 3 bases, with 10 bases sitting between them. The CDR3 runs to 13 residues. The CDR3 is CASSRWGEETQYF. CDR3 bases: TGTGCCAGCAGCCGATGGGGGGAAGAGACCCAGTACTTC.